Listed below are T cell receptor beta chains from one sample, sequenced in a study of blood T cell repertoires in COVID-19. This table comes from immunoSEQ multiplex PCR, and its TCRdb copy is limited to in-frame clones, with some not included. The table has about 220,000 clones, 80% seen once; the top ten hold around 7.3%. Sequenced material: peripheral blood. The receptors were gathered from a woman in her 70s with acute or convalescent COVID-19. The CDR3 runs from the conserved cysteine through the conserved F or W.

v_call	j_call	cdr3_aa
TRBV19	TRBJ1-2	CASSIFVGRVQANYGYTF
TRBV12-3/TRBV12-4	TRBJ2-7	CAGSSQGYYEQYF
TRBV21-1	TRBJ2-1	CAHKHGLALYNEQFF
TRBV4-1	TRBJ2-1	CASSQEELSSYNEQFF
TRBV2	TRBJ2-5	CASRVSGQETQYF
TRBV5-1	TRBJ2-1	CASSLVPGVHNEQFF
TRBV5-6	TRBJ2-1	CASSFKTSGVNEQFF
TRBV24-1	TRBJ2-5	CATSDLGTTGSGETQYF
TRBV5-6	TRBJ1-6	CASSFVQGDNSPLHF
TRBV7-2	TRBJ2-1	CASSSPVLAGGRDEQFF
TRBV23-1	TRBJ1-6	CASSRQSRSPLHF
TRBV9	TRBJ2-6	CASSVAGSGGANVLTF
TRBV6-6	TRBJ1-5	CASSYSQGGRNQPQHF
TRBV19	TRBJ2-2	CASRSEGANTGELFF
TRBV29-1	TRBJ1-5	CSGLRANQPQHF
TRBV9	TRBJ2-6	CASSVGGGAGANVLTF
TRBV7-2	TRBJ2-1	CASSRGLASYNEQFF
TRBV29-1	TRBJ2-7	CSVTLSVRQGWTYEQYF
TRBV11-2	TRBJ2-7	CASSTRTSGSYEQYF
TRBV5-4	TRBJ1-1	CASSLDSVGIGNTEAFF
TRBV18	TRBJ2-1	CASSPERTGIGRQFF
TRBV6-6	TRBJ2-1	CASSLAGYNEQFF
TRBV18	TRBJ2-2	CASSPRTGSNTGELFF
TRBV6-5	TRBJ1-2	CASSYSHGQGDGYTF
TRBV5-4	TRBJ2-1	CASSLDGSNYNEQFF
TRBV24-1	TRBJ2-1	CATSDPEGTGSHNEQFF
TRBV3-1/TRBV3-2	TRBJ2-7	CASSAWRAATYEQYF
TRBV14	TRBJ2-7	CASSRGGTGVYEQYF
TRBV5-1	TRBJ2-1	CASSLDLTGGNNEQFF
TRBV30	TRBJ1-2	CAWSVRGRGRGNYGYTF
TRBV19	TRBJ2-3	CASSIGDRGRDTQYF
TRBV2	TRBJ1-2	CASSAQGLTNYGYTF
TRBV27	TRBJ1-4	CASSLSAREANEKLFF
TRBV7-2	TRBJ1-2	CASSTGQGNGYTF
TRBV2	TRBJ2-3	CASKRLAGGSTDTQYF
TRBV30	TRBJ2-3	CAYNRGLSTDTQYF
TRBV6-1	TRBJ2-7	CASSETGRGSYEQYF
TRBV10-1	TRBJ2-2	CASSRDRGTGELFF
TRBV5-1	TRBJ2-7	CASSFQGSGEQYF
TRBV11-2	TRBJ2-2	CASSRPTETTGELFF
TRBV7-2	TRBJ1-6	CASSSTGRPLHF
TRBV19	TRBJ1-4	CASSILGGGEKLFF
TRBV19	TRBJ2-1	CASTSPGSGGDNEQFF
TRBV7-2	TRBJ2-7	CASSRGTSGVYEQYF
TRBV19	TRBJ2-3	CASSQTPGDTQYF
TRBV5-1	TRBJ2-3	CASSLGGGVDTQYF
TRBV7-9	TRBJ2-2	CAGGPNTGELFF
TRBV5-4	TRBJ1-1	CASSHPDRATEAFF
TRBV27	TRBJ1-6	CASSMSDRGSSPLHF
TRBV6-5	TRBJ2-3	CASSPGDHYTDTQYF
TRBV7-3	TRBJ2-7	CASSLSTKDEQYF
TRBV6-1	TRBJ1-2	CASSEALYRSDYGYTF
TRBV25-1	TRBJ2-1	CASSELGLNEQFF
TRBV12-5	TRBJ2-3	CASGGASGHSTDTQYF
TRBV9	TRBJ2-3	CASSARTGGTDTQYF
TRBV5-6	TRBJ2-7	CASSSGNGSPDEQYF
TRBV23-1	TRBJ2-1	CASSPEFF
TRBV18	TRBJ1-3	CASSPRRHDDRANWSGNTIYF
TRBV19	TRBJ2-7	CASSTGQASEQYF
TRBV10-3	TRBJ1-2	CAIRPGTGNYGYTF